This TCR beta chain came from a study of cytomegalovirus exposure and HLA in healthy donors. The PCR used 60 Vbeta and 13 Jbeta primers. Here immunoSEQ multiplex PCR was the method, and the copy in TCRdb shows in-frame clones only, minus some. The sample shows 150,000 to 200,000 clones, more than 75% of them seen only once. V shed 7 bases and J 1 base; nucleotides not matched to a gene: 7. This CDR3 is built from 14 residues. Germline V lookup: CDR1 ENHRY, CDR2 SYGVKD. The sequenced sample consisted of PBMCs. This chain connects TRBV10-3 to TRBJ2-7; 7 positions match TRBD1. The source is a woman aged 30 to 39 in good health and CMV-seropositive. The CDR3 loop is CAIKDRRSSYEQYF. Written as DNA, the CDR3 is TGTGCCATCAAGGACAGGAGATCATCCTACGAGCAGTACTTC.